The 20 T cell receptor beta chains below were found in one sample sequenced in a study of PD-L1 blockade in urothelial cancer. The assay was immunoSEQ multiplex PCR, and TCRdb's table has in-frame clones only and misses some. The data show roughly 50,000 clones, with 60% to 85% seen just once and approximately 4% held by the top ten. The material sequenced was PBMCs, taken around atezolizumab (anti-PD-L1) treatment. The receptors here all came from an older man with urothelial cancer.

The chain is built from TRBV5-1 and TRBJ1-1, with D possibly TRBD1 on 6 matching bases. The V end was cut by 6 bases, the J end by 8 bases, with 20 bases between. Germline loops: CDR1 SGHRS, CDR2 YFSETQ. The CDR3 sequence is 14 residues long. The CDR3 loop reads CASTRQASKEEAFF. CDR3 in DNA: TGCGCCAGCACACGACAGGCCTCGAAGGAGGAAGCTTTCTTT. Variable domain in full (rest from reference TRBV5-1 and TRBJ1-1): KAGVTQTPRYLIKTRGQQVTLSCSPISGHRSVSWYQQTPGQGLQFLFEYFSETQRNKGNFPGRFSGRQFSNSRSEMNVSTLELGDSALYLCASTRQASKEEAFFGQGTRLTVV.

This clone was recorded many times. The CDR3 here is CASAPGTGLTYNEQFF. The CDR3 nucleotides are TGTGCCAGCGCCCCCGGGACAGGATTGACCTACAATGAGCAGTTCTTC. The rearrangement links TRBV19 to TRBJ2-1; 8 bases align to TRBD1. J lost 2 bases, V lost 9 bases, and 12 bases had no gene match. Germline V gives CDR1 LNHDA, CDR2 SQIVND (reference sequence). The CDR3 extends over 16 amino acids. Together with reference TRBV19 and TRBJ2-1, the CDR3 gives the full variable domain: DGGITQSPKYLFRKEGQNVTLSCEQNLNHDAMYWYRQDPGQGLRLIYYSQIVNDFQKGDIAEGYSVSREKKESFPLTVTSAQKNPTAFYLCASAPGTGLTYNEQFFGPGTRLTVL.

The chain uses TRBV5-4 and TRBJ2-4, with a tentative D call TRBD1 (6 bases). Germline values: CDR1 SGHNT, CDR2 YYREEE (reference sequence). The CDR3 extends over 16 amino acids. The ends were cut back, 4 bases at V and 3 bases at J, with 17 bases in the middle. The CDR3 is CASSADSSSVKNIQYF. The CDR3 coding sequence is TGTGCCAGCAGCGCGGACAGTTCTTCAGTCAAAAACATTCAGTACTTC.

This clone was counted once. The genes are TRBV28 and TRBJ2-1; D is perhaps TRBD1 (6 bases). Trimming stripped 4 bases from V and 3 bases from J, with 22 bases between. CDR1 and CDR2 from the germline V gene are MDHEN and SYDVKM. CDR3 length: 18 residues. The CDR3 loop is CASSYRFYTGLSYNEQFF. DNA for the CDR3: TGTGCCAGCAGTTACCGCTTTTATACAGGGCTAAGCTACAATGAGCAGTTCTTC.

This clone was detected only once. The V and J genes are TRBV4-3 and TRBJ1-1; D is ambiguous. The CDR3 length is 16 residues. Trimming took off 0 bases at V and 1 base at J, with 12 bases between the two ends. Germline V gene lookup returns CDR1 LGHNA and CDR2 YSLEER. CDR3 protein: CASSQDGAGSNTEAFF. In nucleotides, the CDR3 is TGCGCCAGCAGCCAAGATGGAGCGGGCTCGAACACTGAAGCTTTCTTT.

This clone has a handful of counts. This chain uses TRBV11-2 with TRBJ1-2; D ambiguous. CDR1 and CDR2 (germline): SGHAT, FQNNGV. The CDR3 is made up of 13 amino acids. V dropped 1 base and J dropped 6 bases, with 9 bases sitting between them. The CDR3 DNA sequence: TGTGCCAGCAGCTTAGGGCAGTCTGATGGCTACACCTTC. This sequence encodes CASSLGQSDGYTF.

The chain uses TRBV19 and TRBJ1-2, with 7 bases that match TRBD1. The germline CDR1 and CDR2 sequences are LNHDA and SQIVND (reference sequence). The CDR3 has 14 residues. V lost 1 base and J lost 2; bases outside the gene matches: 1. This chain's CDR3 is CASSIGGQNYGYTF. The CDR3 nucleotides are TGTGCCAGTAGTATAGGGGGACAGAACTATGGCTACACCTTC.

This chain links TRBV7-2 with TRBJ1-5; D gene uncertain. Germline V gives CDR1 SGHTA, CDR2 FQGNSA. V shed 3 bases and J shed 0 bases, with 6 bases lying between them. The CDR3 length is 14 residues. The CDR3 DNA sequence: TGTGCCAGCAGCTTTGTAAATAGCAATCAGCCCCAGCATTTT. Its translation is CASSFVNSNQPQHF.

The J gene is TRBJ2-3, the V gene TRBV19; D not certain. This CDR3 contains 13 residues. Looked up from germline, CDR1 is LNHDA and CDR2 is SQIVND (reference sequence). V was shortened by 5 bases and J by 2 bases, with 8 bases between the two germline ends. CDR3 bases: TGTGCCAGTAGTTCCCCTTTCACAGATACGCAGTATTTT. As protein: CASSSPFTDTQYF. Using reference TRBV19 and TRBJ2-3 for the parts outside the CDR3, the full variable domain is DGGITQSPKYLFRKEGQNVTLSCEQNLNHDAMYWYRQDPGQGLRLIYYSQIVNDFQKGDIAEGYSVSREKKESFPLTVTSAQKNPTAFYLCASSSPFTDTQYFGPGTRLTVL.

The rearrangement joins TRBV11-2 to TRBJ2-1; D is possibly TRBD1 (6 bases). The V gene lost 2 bases and the J gene lost 7 bases, with 18 bases spanning the gap. Germline V gene sequence: CDR1 SGHAT, CDR2 FQNNGV. CDR3 length: 16 residues. The CDR3, as DNA: TGTGCCAGCAGCTTAACTCTGGCAGGGGTAGGAAATGAGCAGTTCTTC. Its protein product is CASSLTLAGVGNEQFF.

The gene calls are TRBV7-2 and TRBJ2-3, with 8 nucleotides matching TRBD2. J was trimmed by 4 bases and V by 2 bases; bases with no gene match: 8. Germline V gene sequence: CDR1 SGHTA, CDR2 FQGNSA. The CDR3 has 16 amino acids. The CDR3 nucleotides read TGTGCCAGCAGCTTACTAGGCGGGGGGCTGGCAGATACGCAGTATTTT. Amino acid sequence: CASSLLGGGLADTQYF.

The gene calls are TRBV18 and TRBJ1-2; TRBD1 agrees at 9 bases. This CDR3 has 14 amino acids. From germline, CDR1 is KGHSH and CDR2 LQKENI. Losses at the gene ends were 4 bases for V and 3 bases for J; bases not matched to a gene: 3. CDR3 region: CASSRGDRDYGYTF. CDR3 nucleotides: TGTGCCAGCTCACGTGGGGACAGGGACTATGGCTACACCTTC.

The J gene is TRBJ1-1, the V gene TRBV19; 10 bases map to TRBD1. The CDR3 has 14 residues. J was trimmed by 7 bases and V by 5 bases; bases with no gene match: 7. Germline V gives CDR1 LNHDA, CDR2 SQIVND (reference sequence). The CDR3 coding sequence is TGTGCCAGTAGTTCCCGGGGGACAGGGGTTGAAGCTTTCTTT. Translation: CASSSRGTGVEAFF.

The rearrangement uses TRBV19 and TRBJ1-6; D remains ambiguous. V was pared by 7 bases and J by 6 bases, with 25 bases between. The CDR3 extends over 18 amino acids. Germline-derived CDR1 and CDR2 are LNHDA and SQIVND (reference sequence). The CDR3 sequence is CASKSRSSSQAPNSPLHF. The CDR3 coding sequence is TGTGCCAGTAAATCGCGCTCTTCGTCTCAAGCACCTAATTCACCCCTCCACTTT.

CDR3 loop: CASSEALTGANQPQHF. The CDR3 DNA reads TGTGCCAGCAGTGAAGCGCTGACAGGGGCCAATCAGCCCCAGCATTTT. This chain connects TRBV6-1 to TRBJ1-5, with 8 bases aligning to TRBD1. Germline V lookup: CDR1 MNHNS, CDR2 SASEGT. The ends lost 0 bases at V and 3 bases at J; junction bases unmatched: 4. The CDR3 sequence is 16 residues long.

The rearrangement joins TRBV5-1 to TRBJ2-7; 7 bases are shared with TRBD2. Germline V gene data show CDR1 as SGHRS and CDR2 as YFSETQ. The ends lost 1 base at V and 7 bases at J; junction bases unmatched: 8. The CDR3 has 14 residues. Here the CDR3 reads CASSLSDGRLEQYF. The CDR3 region has the DNA TGCGCCAGCAGCTTGAGTGACGGGAGGTTAGAGCAGTACTTC.

V is TRBV5-4 and J is TRBJ2-1; 13 bases line up with TRBD2. V was pared by 3 bases and J by 8 bases, with 5 bases of the junction left unmatched. CDR1 is SGHNT and CDR2 is YYREEE in the germline V gene (reference sequence). This CDR3 has 15 residues. CDR3 sequence (DNA): TGTGCCAGCAGCTCCACTAGCGGGGGGGCTCATGAGCAGTTCTTC. This codes for CASSSTSGGAHEQFF.

This clone has more than one count but fewer than ten. This rearrangement joins TRBV5-6 to TRBJ2-2; 7 bases match TRBD1. Germline CDR1 SGHDT, CDR2 YYEEEE. There are 16 residues in the CDR3. Germline trimming cut 0 bases from V and 5 bases from J; bases unmatched to any gene: 7. As DNA, the CDR3 is TGTGCCAGCAGCTTGGCAAGGGGGCCCCTAACCGGGGAGCTGTTTTTT. It codes for CASSLARGPLTGELFF.

V and J are TRBV9 and TRBJ2-7; D unclear. The length of the CDR3 is 13 residues. Per germline, CDR1 SGDLS and CDR2 YYNGEE. Trimming removed 0 bases from V and 6 bases from J, with 10 bases in between. CDR3 bases: TGTGCCAGCAGCGTAGCCTACTTCGGCGAGCAGTACTTC. It encodes CASSVAYFGEQYF. The full variable domain, in which reference TRBV9 and TRBJ2-7 provide the parts outside the CDR3, is DSGVTQTPKHLITATGQRVTLRCSPRSGDLSVYWYQQSLDQGLQFLIQYYNGEERAKGNILERFSAQQFPDLHSELNLSSLELGDSALYFCASSVAYFGEQYFGPGTRLTVT.

The V call is TRBV2, the J call TRBJ2-7, with 10 bases lining up with TRBD1. Germline values: CDR1 SNHLY, CDR2 FYNNEI. Trimming removed 4 bases from V and 6 bases from J; junction bases left unmatched: 9. There are 15 residues in the CDR3. The CDR3 region is CASSATSGTGVEQYF. In DNA, the CDR3 is TGTGCCAGCAGTGCTACCTCCGGGACAGGGGTCGAGCAGTACTTC. Full variable domain (outside the CDR3, taken from reference TRBV2 and TRBJ2-7): EPEVTQTPSHQVTQMGQEVILRCVPISNHLYFYWYRQILGQKVEFLVSFYNNEISEKSEIFDDQFSVERPDGSNFTLKIRSTKLEDSAMYFCASSATSGTGVEQYFGPGTRLTVT.